This TCR beta chain was identified in a study of preoperative IRX-2 immunotherapy in early breast cancer. The treatment was: preoperative locoregional IRX-2 cytokine immunotherapy. This phase Ib study tested locoregional IRX-2 cytokine immunotherapy given before surgery. Assay used: immunoSEQ multiplex PCR; TCRdb lists only in-frame clones, some missing. The table shows roughly 24,000 clones, with roughly 95% occurring only once. CDR3 length: 17 residues. Germline CDR1 LGHNA, CDR2 YNFKEQ. V trimming: 0 bases; J trimming: 2 bases; junction bases outside the gene matches: 6. The source was tumor tissue, collected after IRX-2 immunotherapy. The rearrangement links TRBV4-2 to TRBJ2-3; 9 nucleotides line up with TRBD2. The clonotype was recovered from a human donor with breast cancer. CDR3 amino acids: CASSQDRSGGPTDTQYF. The CDR3 nucleotides read TGTGCCAGCAGCCAAGATAGGAGCGGGGGGCCCACAGATACGCAGTATTTT.